The 8 T cell receptor beta chains reported below all come from one sample, sequenced in a study of cytomegalovirus exposure and HLA in healthy donors. Sequencing was performed with immunoSEQ multiplex PCR; in TCRdb, only in-frame clones are kept and a portion is missing. The sample lists tens of thousands of clones; around 95% were seen once. The specimen sequenced was PBMCs. Receptor source: a woman under 30 in good health and CMV-seropositive.

The chain combines TRBV7-6 with TRBJ2-1; 12 nucleotides match TRBD2. CDR3 length equals 16 residues. V was clipped by 5 bases and J by 8 bases; unmatched bases: 10. From germline, CDR1 is SGHVS and CDR2 FNYEAQ. In DNA, the CDR3 is TGTGCCAGCAGCCCCAGGCTAGCGGGAGGGCCCTATGAGCAGTTCTTC. Translating gives CASSPRLAGGPYEQFF.

V and J are TRBV30 and TRBJ2-7; 8 bases are a match to TRBD2. After removal of 2 bases from V and 3 bases from J, the junction contained 9 bases not matched to a gene. Per germline, CDR1 GTSNPN and CDR2 SVGIG (reference sequence). The CDR3 covers 15 residues. The CDR3 spells CAWSLGTSGNYEQYF. The CDR3 nucleotides read TGTGCCTGGAGTTTGGGCACTAGCGGCAACTACGAGCAGTACTTC.

The chain employs TRBV30 and TRBJ1-2; 7 bases align to TRBD1. CDR1 is GTSNPN, CDR2 SVGIG, per germline (reference sequence). The CDR3 runs to 13 residues. The trim removed 3 bases at V and 8 bases at J, leaving 9 bases unmatched. The CDR3 spells CAWRLAGGRGYTF. For the CDR3, the DNA is TGTGCCTGGAGGCTCGCAGGGGGAAGGGGCTACACCTTC.

This clone was counted a single time. The chain links TRBV6-5 to TRBJ2-1; 7 bases align to TRBD1. There are 14 residues in the CDR3. J gave up 5 bases and V 5 bases, and 6 bases lay outside the gene matches. CDR1 is MNHEY and CDR2 is SVGAGI in the germline V gene. The CDR3 nucleotides read TGTGCCAGCAGTCGGACCCAGGGGGACAATGAGCAGTTCTTC. Protein product: CASSRTQGDNEQFF.

This sequence joins TRBV20-1 and TRBJ2-2; D remains unclear. The CDR3 has 11 amino acids. Trimming pared 2 bases from V and 5 bases from J, leaving 3 bases between. Germline assignment: CDR1 DFQATT and CDR2 SNEGSKA (reference sequence). For the CDR3, the DNA is TGCAGTGCTAGACGGACCGGGGAGCTGTTTTTT. Protein: CSARRTGELFF.

This sequence joins TRBV19 and TRBJ2-7; 10 nucleotides line up with TRBD2. CDR3 length: 16 amino acids. V shed 3 bases and J 1 base; nucleotides not matched to a gene: 6. CDR1 LNHDA and CDR2 SQIVND come from the germline V gene (reference sequence). The CDR3 loop is CASSIQGLAASYEQYF. In nucleotides, the CDR3 is TGTGCCAGTAGTATTCAAGGACTAGCGGCTTCCTACGAGCAGTACTTC. The variable domain in full, with the rest retrieved from reference TRBV19 and TRBJ2-7, is DGGITQSPKYLFRKEGQNVTLSCEQNLNHDAMYWYRQDPGQGLRLIYYSQIVNDFQKGDIAEGYSVSREKKESFPLTVTSAQKNPTAFYLCASSIQGLAASYEQYFGPGTRLTVT.

The rearrangement joins TRBV30 to TRBJ2-1, with D possibly being TRBD2 (6 bases). Germline assignment: CDR1 GTSNPN and CDR2 SVGIG (reference sequence). The CDR3 runs 15 residues. V lost 3 bases and J lost 0, with 12 bases in between. CDR3 residues: CAWRALAHSYNEQFF. The CDR3 bases are TGTGCCTGGAGGGCACTAGCACACTCCTACAATGAGCAGTTCTTC.

The chain joins TRBV2 to TRBJ2-3; 8 bases align to TRBD2. V trimming: 5 bases; J trimming: 4 bases; junction bases outside the gene matches: 11. CDR3 length equals 16 residues. Germline V CDR1 and CDR2: SNHLY, FYNNEI. The CDR3 DNA is TGTGCCAGCAGTCCTCTTATCGGGAGGGCCGCAGATACGCAGTATTTT. Its translation is CASSPLIGRAADTQYF.